This TCR beta chain is from a study of shared clonotypes between healthy human individuals (TCRdb year 2020). Notes on the research overall: A couple of women and a few men aged 18 to 49 years were included in the cohort. For each donor, CD4 naive and CD4 memory were each given three plates, CD8 naive was given two plates, and CD8 memory was given one plate. To estimate repertoire size and how much clonotypes are shared between individuals, the study performed deep sequencing of blood TCR repertoires from a few healthy adults. Libraries were prepared and TCR repertoires were sequenced by different laboratories using diverse techniques, in order to increase sequencing depth and limit assay-specific biases. Between about 0.9 and 9 billion PBMCs per donor were obtained by leukapheresis. Broad study findings and their caveats: Estimated clonotype richness was generally larger for naive than for memory subsets. Based on pairwise subsampling, the degree of clonotype sharing among donors was expected to be affected by sequencing depth. Sampling was limited to blood, and TCR repertoires in tissue likely differ from TCR repertoires in blood. Clonotypes shared by all four sorted-subset donors showed higher generation probabilities than non-shared clonotypes. Even with the large sequencing depth, rarefaction of the sorted-subset datasets indicated that sequencing was incomplete. The small number of donors limited the genetic and exposure-history diversity represented. Roughly 5% of naive CD4, 3.5% of naive CD8, approximately 2% of memory CD4, and about 0.4% of memory CD8 clonotypes were shared across several donors.

Turning to this clone: Its binding antigen is unknown. No base quality values were provided; no much bigger clone lies one nucleotide off.

Healthy HIV-negative adults with no recently reported acute infections or vaccinations were included as donors. Every donor was a Caucasian adult living in Nashville, Tennessee, USA. CD4+ T cells were enriched by magnetic negative selection; naive cells were then positively selected on CD45RA, and the negative fraction formed the memory subset. After blood collection by leukapheresis, PBMCs were isolated using Ficoll-Histopaque density gradient centrifugation and then cryopreserved in the vapor phase of liquid nitrogen. Analytical flow cytometry was used to check the purity and quantity of each magnetically sorted T cell population. Each sorted fraction had its genomic DNA isolated and then quantified by UV absorbance on a Nanodrop 2000c. TCR CDR3 regions were amplified from genomic DNA by multiplex PCR using the deep immunoSEQ assay. Extracted genomic DNA from each cell subset was spread evenly across all wells of several immunoSEQ 96-well plates, with each plate serving as a replicate. For sorted subsets, 150 to 250 ng of genomic DNA, equivalent to 25,000 to 30,000 T cell genomes, went into each replicate PCR. The purified libraries were quantified using a Qubit 3.0 fluorometer, sized with a Bioanalyzer 2100, and then quantified again using the KAPA Library Quantification kit. Each immunoSEQ 96-well plate was sequenced on its own single-read 150-cycle Illumina NextSeq 550 flow cell. On the study's bioinformatics: Because the immunoSEQ output included only junctional sequences and no quality scores, the filtering could not be the same as the filtering used for full-length reads. To assign V/J genes and CDR3, sequences were annotated against IMGT germline references using PyIR, a Python wrapper for IgBLAST v1.9. Any read was removed if the V/J assignment was weak (E-value above 1e-6), the CDR3 was missing, or the read contained stop codons, out-of-frame junctions, or ambiguous translated residues. V3J clonotypes were defined as sequences sharing the same inferred V gene, J gene, and CDR3 amino acid sequence. To compute the percentage overlap between repertoires, the number of shared unique clonotypes was divided by the size of the smaller repertoire. RTK rarefaction, the Chao1 estimator, and Recon v2.1 estimates of unobserved clonotypes were used to assess repertoire richness. Generation probabilities were computed with OLGA for all TCRbeta clonotypes obtained by the gDNA method from several donors. TCRdb re-hosts the immuneACCESS table, in-frame sequences only. Its copies lack some clones; in the studies checked, an unresolved V gene accounts for under half of them, and the cause for the rest is not known. V, J and clone size reflect that table, while D and trimming were determined from the DNA. The sample profile shows some 1,100,000 clones; 75% to 80% of them were found once. Of the sample, 0.5% to 0.6% is held by the ten largest clones.

Sequencing was performed on memory CD4+ T cells from PBMCs. The sample's cell subset or site, from its label and the paper: CD45RA-negative fraction. The receptor was isolated from a man in his late teens or twenties in good health. Some clones in this sample may be carry-over from other donors' samples.

The CDR3 reads as follows: CASSQRGTGEGSSYEQYF. The DNA sequence reads TGTGCCAGCTCACAGAGGGGGACGGGGGAAGGGAGCTCCTACGAGCAGTACTTC. The chain couples TRBV18 to TRBJ2-7; the D element could tentatively be TRBD1 or TRBD2, as 6 bases agree for each. As encoded in the germline V gene, CDR1 is KGHSH while CDR2 is LQKENI. The CDR3 sequence holds 18 residues, the cysteine and phenylalanine included. The sequence is cut down to CDR3 DNA, 54 bases in frame from base 1. The V and J ends are trimmed by 4 bases and 0 bases, leaving 22 bases between them.